These 10 T cell receptor beta chains came from one sample sequenced in a study of OX40 agonist ivuxolimab in advanced cancers. TCRdb's table, derived via immunoSEQ multiplex PCR, lists solely in-frame clones and lacks some. The sample consists of 50,000 to 65,000 clones, over 80% of them appearing once. Sequencing was performed on CD4+ or CD8+ T cells sorted from blood, taken in a trial of the OX40 agonist ivuxolimab. The receptors were sampled from an adult with an advanced solid tumor such as melanoma, head and neck, liver or kidney cancer.

The genes are TRBV9 and TRBJ2-1; 8 bases align to TRBD1. The germline gives CDR1 SGDLS, CDR2 YYNGEE. The CDR3 length is 15 residues. V trimming: 4 bases; J trimming: 3 bases; junction bases outside the gene matches: 6. The CDR3 region is CASSPMGTGYNEQFF. CDR3 nucleotides: TGTGCCAGCAGCCCGATGGGGACAGGCTACAATGAGCAGTTCTTC.

The CDR3 is CATSREPGQRWVGNTEAFF. The DNA of the CDR3 is TGTGCCACCAGCAGAGAACCGGGACAGCGGTGGGTAGGGAACACTGAAGCTTTCTTT. The V gene is TRBV15, the J gene TRBJ1-1, with TRBD1 matching 7 bases. The CDR3 totals 19 residues. V was pared by 0 bases and J by 1 base, with 14 bases of the junction left unmatched. The V gene's germline CDR1 is LNHNV and CDR2 YYDKDF (reference sequence).

This chain connects TRBV2 to TRBJ2-3; TRBD1 aligns across 7 bases. The CDR3 is 17 residues long. V lost 4 bases, J lost 1 base, and 11 bases stayed unmatched. The germline gives CDR1 SNHLY, CDR2 FYNNEI. The CDR3 DNA sequence: TGTGCCAGCAGTGCAGGGGACAGTCTTATGGGCACAGATACGCAGTATTTT. Protein: CASSAGDSLMGTDTQYF.

This chain connects TRBV5-6 to TRBJ2-5; maybe TRBD2 (6 bases). The CDR3 length is 15 residues. Trimming cost V 4 bases and J 1 base, with 14 bases left between them. CDR1 is SGHDT and CDR2 is YYEEEE in the germline V gene. The CDR3 DNA reads TGTGCCAGCAGCGGAAGACTAGTTTCCCAAGAGACCCAGTACTTC. Its translation: CASSGRLVSQETQYF.

This clone was observed once. The V call is TRBV5-8, the J call TRBJ2-3, with 7 bases fitting TRBD1. J gave up 1 base and V 3 bases, and 8 bases lay outside the gene matches. The CDR3 is 16 residues long. The germline V gene has CDR1 SGHTS and CDR2 YDEGEE. This CDR3 is CASSSNDRVGTDTQYF. CDR3 nucleotides: TGTGCCAGCAGCTCGAACGACAGGGTAGGCACAGATACGCAGTATTTT.

The V gene is TRBV18, the J gene TRBJ1-1, with D possibly TRBD1 on 5 matching bases. Per germline, CDR1 KGHSH and CDR2 LQKENI. The CDR3 is 13 residues long. The V end lost 3 bases, the J end lost 5 bases, and 10 bases lay between the germline ends. CDR3 loop: CASSPQGVTEAFF. CDR3 DNA: TGTGCCAGCTCACCTCAGGGTGTGACTGAAGCTTTCTTT.

V gene TRBV11-2 combines with J gene TRBJ1-2; a possible D gene is TRBD1 (5 bases). V dropped 5 bases and J dropped 3 bases, with 19 bases sitting between them. Germline V gene data show CDR1 as SGHAT and CDR2 as FQNNGV. The CDR3 loop spans 16 amino acids. The CDR3 nucleotides are TGTGCCAGCAGCACCCGGGGCAGGGCAGGAGACTATGGCTACACCTTC. Protein sequence: CASSTRGRAGDYGYTF.

The gene calls are TRBV2 and TRBJ2-2; 10 nucleotides agree with TRBD2. Per germline, CDR1 SNHLY and CDR2 FYNNEI. The CDR3 contains 18 residues. V lost 4 bases to trimming and J lost 5 bases; unmatched junction nucleotides: 13. The CDR3 DNA sequence: TGTGCCAGCAGTGTAATCTTTAGATTAGCGGGAGGAACCGGGGAGCTGTTTTTT. As protein: CASSVIFRLAGGTGELFF. Full variable domain (rest looked up from reference TRBV2 and TRBJ2-2): EPEVTQTPSHQVTQMGQEVILRCVPISNHLYFYWYRQILGQKVEFLVSFYNNEISEKSEIFDDQFSVERPDGSNFTLKIRSTKLEDSAMYFCASSVIFRLAGGTGELFFGEGSRLTVL.

The chain joins TRBV18 to TRBJ1-2, with 7 bases fitting TRBD1. J gave up 3 bases and V 0 bases, and 4 bases lay outside the gene matches. CDR1 and CDR2 from the germline V gene are KGHSH and LQKENI. The CDR3 runs 15 residues. The CDR3 coding sequence is TGTGCCAGCTCACCACCGAGGGGGCTCGACTATGGCTACACCTTC. Amino acids: CASSPPRGLDYGYTF.

The chain is built from TRBV4-1 and TRBJ1-1; TRBD1 might be the D (6 bases). This CDR3 is 11 amino acids long. Germline CDR1 is MGHRA and CDR2 is YSYEKL. Trimming took off 3 bases at V and 8 bases at J, with 7 bases between the two ends. This chain's CDR3 is CASSQGTEAFF. For the CDR3, the DNA is TGCGCCAGCAGCCAGGGGACAGAAGCTTTCTTT.